This T cell receptor (beta chain) appears in the sequencing data of a study of shared clonotypes between healthy human individuals. Study-level information: Per donor, three plates held CD4 naive cells, three held CD4 memory, two held CD8 naive and one held CD8 memory.

CDR1 is MDHEN and CDR2 is SYDVKM in the germline V gene. Trimming removed 7 bases from V and 0 bases from J, with 13 bases in between. This CDR3 has 15 residues. This table comes from immunoSEQ multiplex PCR, and its TCRdb copy is limited to in-frame clones, with some not included. The data show 2,500,000 or so clones, over 85% seen once. Concerning this clone itself: Its antigen is unknown.

Donors comprised only Caucasian adults living in Nashville, Tennessee. CD4+ cell separation produced CD45RA+ naive and CD45RA-negative memory subsets. Study results and limitations: Even with large depth, rarefaction showed that sorted-subset sequencing was incomplete.

This chain connects TRBV28 to TRBJ1-5; no clear D gene. Sequenced input: naive CD4+ T cells from PBMCs. Subset in this sample: CD45RA+ positively selected. The clonotype was recovered from a man younger than 35 in good health. Some clones in this sample may be carry-over from other donors' samples. CDR3 coding DNA: TGTGCCAGCATTGAGACGGATTATAGCAATCAGCCCCAGCATTTT. Encoded protein: CASIETDYSNQPQHF.